The 27 T cell receptor beta chains below were found in one sample sequenced in a study of T cell changes during pregnancy in multiple sclerosis. The method was immunoSEQ multiplex PCR; TCRdb's version includes in-frame clones alone and lacks a portion of them. The sample carries approximately 130,000 clones, 93% recorded once. The sample consisted of peripheral blood, taken before pregnancy. All receptors derive from a female donor with multiple sclerosis, enrolled in a pregnancy study.

The chain combines TRBV7-9 with TRBJ2-7; 11 bases are shared with TRBD2. Unmatched junction bases numbered 15, after V lost 5 bases and J lost 0 bases. The germline V gene encodes CDR1 SEHNR and CDR2 FQNEAQ (reference sequence). The CDR3 loop spans 19 amino acids. DNA of the CDR3: TGTGCCAGCAGCCCCTCTAGCGGGAGGCAGTTTCTGAGCTCCTACGAGCAGTACTTC. Amino acid sequence: CASSPSSGRQFLSSYEQYF.

V gene TRBV11-2 combines with J gene TRBJ2-7; possibly TRBD2 for D (6 bases). CDR3 length: 16 residues. V was cut by 5 bases and J by 3 bases, with 20 bases left in between. Germline V gives CDR1 SGHAT, CDR2 FQNNGV. The CDR3 loop is CASSPHRDLPFYEQYF. Written as DNA, the CDR3 is TGTGCCAGCAGCCCCCACCGGGACTTACCCTTCTACGAGCAGTACTTC.

The rearrangement uses TRBV28 and TRBJ1-5; the D is unclear. The CDR3 is 13 amino acids. The V gene's germline CDR1 is MDHEN and CDR2 SYDVKM. Deletions cut 7 bases from V and 5 bases from J, with 12 bases between. The CDR3 bases are TGTGCCAGCAACGGAGGGAAGGATCAGCCCCAGCATTTT. Encoded protein: CASNGGKDQPQHF.

The rearrangement uses TRBV20-1 and TRBJ2-5, with a weak D call TRBD2 (6 bases). CDR1 DFQATT and CDR2 SNEGSKA come from the germline V gene (reference sequence). Trimming stripped 6 bases from V and 5 bases from J, with 10 bases between. The length of the CDR3 is 11 residues. The CDR3: CSALAKETQYF. CDR3 nucleotide sequence: TGCAGTGCGCTAGCGAAGGAGACCCAGTACTTC.

The chain links TRBV2 to TRBJ1-2; 11 bases align to TRBD1. Germline trimming cut 6 bases from V and 11 bases from J; bases unmatched to any gene: 14. This CDR3 spans 15 amino acids. Germline V lookup: CDR1 SNHLY, CDR2 FYNNEI. The CDR3 here is CASRKGGTGGAGYTF. CDR3 DNA: TGTGCCAGCAGGAAGGGCGGGACAGGGGGTGCCGGGTACACCTTC.

The chain has TRBV28 and TRBJ1-4, with D possibly matching TRBD1 (5 bases). The CDR3 is 16 amino acids. V dropped 2 bases and J dropped 7 bases, with 17 bases sitting between them. Germline V gene sequence: CDR1 MDHEN, CDR2 SYDVKM. The CDR3: CASSLSAGRSGEKLFF. CDR3 nucleotide sequence: TGTGCCAGCAGTTTAAGCGCAGGGCGGTCGGGTGAAAAACTGTTTTTT.

The V and J genes are TRBV7-8 and TRBJ2-1; D gene unclear. Trimming removed 0 bases at V and 7 bases at J, with 13 bases between. Germline values: CDR1 SGHVS, CDR2 FQNEAQ. CDR3 length: 15 amino acids. CDR3 region: CASSLALAGGNEQFF. The CDR3 region has the DNA TGTGCCAGCAGCTTAGCGTTGGCAGGTGGAAATGAGCAGTTCTTC. Variable domain in full (rest from reference TRBV7-8 and TRBJ2-1): GAGVSQSPRYKVAKRGQDVALRCDPISGHVSLFWYQQALGQGPEFLTYFQNEAQLDKSGLPSDRFFAERPEGSVSTLKIQRTQQEDSAVYLCASSLALAGGNEQFFGPGTRLTVL.

The V and J genes are TRBV5-1 and TRBJ2-1; 10 positions match TRBD1. The germline V gene encodes CDR1 SGHRS and CDR2 YFSETQ. The V gene end was trimmed by 4 bases and the J gene end by 1 base; junction bases not matched to a gene: 5. The CDR3 covers 16 residues. CDR3: CASSARTGGSYNEQFF. CDR3 bases: TGCGCCAGCAGCGCAAGGACAGGGGGGTCCTACAATGAGCAGTTCTTC. Complete variable domain (other parts from reference TRBV5-1 and TRBJ2-1): KAGVTQTPRYLIKTRGQQVTLSCSPISGHRSVSWYQQTPGQGLQFLFEYFSETQRNKGNFPGRFSGRQFSNSRSEMNVSTLELGDSALYLCASSARTGGSYNEQFFGPGTRLTVL.

This chain joins TRBV10-3 and TRBJ2-5, with D perhaps matching TRBD1 (5 bases). The CDR3 has 13 residues. V lost 3 bases and J lost 2, with 7 bases in between. Germline assignment: CDR1 ENHRY and CDR2 SYGVKD. CDR3 sequence: CAISERQQETQYF. CDR3 DNA: TGTGCCATCAGTGAAAGACAGCAAGAGACCCAGTACTTC.

The rearrangement uses TRBV10-3 and TRBJ2-7, with D perhaps matching TRBD2 (6 bases). CDR3 length: 14 amino acids. V gave up 6 bases and J gave up 1 base, with 13 bases separating them. Germline CDR1 is ENHRY and CDR2 is SYGVKD. CDR3 sequence (DNA): TGTGCCATCAGAAATTCGGGGGAATCCTACGAGCAGTACTTC. Protein: CAIRNSGESYEQYF.

In its sample, this clone was seen once. V and J are TRBV6-5 and TRBJ1-2, with 7 bases lining up with TRBD1. Unmatched junction bases numbered 10, after V lost 11 bases and J lost 4 bases. This CDR3 region has 13 residues. In germline, CDR1 is MNHEY, CDR2 SVGAGI. CDR3 in DNA: TGTGCCTCCGGGAACGGGGACAGCTATGGCTACACCTTC. This gives the protein CASGNGDSYGYTF.

This chain links TRBV5-1 with TRBJ2-2; D may be TRBD1 (5 bases). Trimming took off 4 bases at V and 6 bases at J, with 16 bases between the two ends. This CDR3 comprises 15 residues. Germline CDR1 SGHRS, CDR2 YFSETQ. Here the CDR3 DNA reads TGCGCCAGCAGCGCCGGGTTAGGGGCGGCCGGGGAGCTGTTTTTT. Translated: CASSAGLGAAGELFF.

The rearrangement uses TRBV27 and TRBJ2-1; TRBD2 matches at 16 bases. Germline trimming cut 5 bases from V and 6 bases from J; bases unmatched to any gene: 13. Germline V gene sequence: CDR1 MNHEY, CDR2 SMNVEV (reference sequence). The CDR3 totals 19 residues. The CDR3 loop is CASSHRPGLAGGPVNEQFF. In DNA, the CDR3 is TGTGCCAGCAGTCATCGGCCGGGACTAGCGGGAGGGCCGGTCAATGAGCAGTTCTTC.

The gene calls are TRBV7-3 and TRBJ1-2; 7 bases align to TRBD1. The germline CDR1 and CDR2 sequences are SGHTA and FQGTGA. The CDR3 runs to 13 residues. V lost 4 bases to trimming and J lost 6 bases; unmatched junction nucleotides: 5. The DNA for the CDR3 is TGTGCCAGCAGCTCAGGGGGTATGGATGGCTACACCTTC. Amino acid sequence: CASSSGGMDGYTF.

This chain links TRBV19 with TRBJ1-3; D call uncertain. In germline, CDR1 is LNHDA, CDR2 SQIVND (reference sequence). The CDR3 is made up of 12 amino acids. Trimming stripped 4 bases from V and 1 base from J, with 2 bases between. DNA of the CDR3: TGTGCCAGTAGTACATCTGGAAACACCATATATTTT. It yields the protein CASSTSGNTIYF.

The genes are TRBV5-5 and TRBJ2-7; 8 bases align to TRBD2. CDR1 SGHKS and CDR2 YYEKEE come from the germline V gene (reference sequence). J gave up 4 bases and V 4 bases, and 10 bases lay outside the gene matches. The CDR3 consists of 15 residues. CDR3 sequence (DNA): TGTGCCAGCAGCCCTTTTGAAGCGGGAGTGTACGAGCAGTACTTC. Its protein is CASSPFEAGVYEQYF.

The chain recombines TRBV2 with TRBJ2-1; the D is unclear. V lost 4 bases to trimming and J lost 0 bases, with 10 bases between them. Germline V gives CDR1 SNHLY, CDR2 FYNNEI. This CDR3 is built from 15 residues. The CDR3 loop reads CASSVLVSSYNEQFF. The CDR3 DNA sequence: TGTGCCAGCAGTGTGTTAGTAAGCTCCTACAATGAGCAGTTCTTC.

This clone was detected only a few times. This chain connects TRBV7-9 to TRBJ1-1; D might be TRBD1 (5 bases). The germline CDR1 and CDR2 sequences are SEHNR and FQNEAQ (reference sequence). The CDR3 spans 13 residues. V was cut by 3 bases and J by 7 bases, with 12 bases left in between. The CDR3 DNA reads as TGTGCCAGCAGCTTGGCAGGGATGGATGAAGCTTTCTTT. Protein: CASSLAGMDEAFF.

This clone was counted once. The V and J genes are TRBV18 and TRBJ2-7; TRBD1 might be the D (5 bases). This CDR3 is built from 15 residues. V was shortened by 2 bases and J by 0 bases, with 11 bases between the two germline ends. Germline CDR1 KGHSH, CDR2 LQKENI. This chain's CDR3 is CASSPGAADSYEQYF. CDR3 in DNA: TGTGCCAGCTCACCAGGGGCGGCTGACTCCTACGAGCAGTACTTC.

V usage is TRBV5-4 and J usage is TRBJ2-2, with D possibly matching TRBD1 (5 bases). This CDR3 has 14 amino acids. CDR1 is SGHNT and CDR2 is YYREEE in the germline V gene (reference sequence). V was clipped by 2 bases and J by 6 bases, with 11 bases between them. The CDR3 sequence: CASSFDSVAGELFF. The CDR3 nucleotides are TGTGCCAGCAGCTTTGACAGTGTGGCCGGGGAGCTGTTTTTT.

The CDR3 nucleotides read TGTGCCAGCAGTGAAGCGGGGGGTGGCAATCAGCCCCAGCATTTT. Translated: CASSEAGGGNQPQHF. The V gene is TRBV6-1, the J gene TRBJ1-5; TRBD1 might be the D (5 bases). V lost 0 bases and J 2 bases, leaving 8 bases between the germline ends. The germline V gene has CDR1 MNHNS and CDR2 SASEGT. The CDR3 consists of 15 residues.

V usage is TRBV6-1 and J usage is TRBJ2-7, with D tentatively TRBD1 (5 bases). Germline assignment: CDR1 MNHNS and CDR2 SASEGT. V gave up 6 bases and J gave up 2 bases, with 17 bases separating them. The CDR3 is 15 amino acids. DNA for the CDR3: TGTGCCAGCAGCGTCTCGCGGTACAGGCCCTACGAGCAGTACTTC. This gives the protein CASSVSRYRPYEQYF.

The chain couples TRBV9 to TRBJ1-2; TRBD1 might be the D (6 bases). V lost 3 bases and J 4 bases, leaving 16 bases between the germline ends. CDR1 and CDR2 (germline): SGDLS, YYNGEE. CDR3 length: 15 residues. For the CDR3, the DNA is TGTGCCAGCAGCGGCGTACGCATCAGGGGCTATGGCTACACCTTC. Translated: CASSGVRIRGYGYTF.

The DNA for the CDR3 is TGTGCCAGCAGCCCTCAGGGGACTGGCTACACCTTC. As protein: CASSPQGTGYTF. The chain recombines TRBV28 with TRBJ1-2, with D perhaps matching TRBD1 (6 bases). The CDR3 is 12 residues long. V dropped 6 bases and J dropped 7 bases, with 12 bases sitting between them. Germline CDR1 is MDHEN and CDR2 is SYDVKM.

The J gene is TRBJ2-7, the V gene TRBV4-1; 11 positions match TRBD2. V lost 1 base and J lost 2; bases outside the gene matches: 10. The germline V gene encodes CDR1 MGHRA and CDR2 YSYEKL. The CDR3 sequence is 18 residues long. CDR3 amino acids: CASSQVHLAGGGTYEQYF. The CDR3 nucleotides read TGCGCCAGCAGCCAAGTCCACTTAGCGGGAGGGGGAACCTACGAGCAGTACTTC.

The chain links TRBV11-3 to TRBJ2-1; a weak D match, TRBD2 (6 bases). Between the trimmed V and J ends, which lost 5 bases and 5 bases, there was a span of 16 bases. The CDR3 is 15 amino acids. The germline V gene has CDR1 SGHNT and CDR2 YENEEA. The CDR3 nucleotides read TGTGCCAGCAGCCCCGGGGGAGGCGGGAACAATGAGCAGTTCTTC. This sequence encodes CASSPGGGGNNEQFF.

A single count supports this clone. This rearrangement joins TRBV27 to TRBJ2-4, with 8 bases that match TRBD2. The CDR3 is made up of 19 amino acids. J was trimmed by 1 base and V by 5 bases; bases with no gene match: 16. In germline, CDR1 is MNHEY, CDR2 SMNVEV (reference sequence). CDR3 residues: CASSPDSGVPLGAKNIQYF. CDR3 in DNA: TGTGCCAGCAGTCCCGATAGCGGGGTTCCTCTTGGGGCCAAAAACATTCAGTACTTC.